The 26 T cell receptor beta chains below were found in one sample sequenced in a study of cytomegalovirus exposure and HLA in healthy donors. Primers included in the PCR were 60 Vbeta and 13 Jbeta primers. Measured with immunoSEQ multiplex PCR; TCRdb has only the in-frame clones, and not every one. The sample includes 90,000 to 100,000 clones, about 76% of them seen just once. The material sequenced was PBMCs. These receptors came from a woman between 40 and 50 years old in good health and CMV-seronegative.

This chain joins TRBV4-3 and TRBJ1-2; no clear D. The CDR3 runs 13 residues. Germline assignment: CDR1 LGHNA and CDR2 YSLEER. The V and J ends lost 2 bases and 5 bases respectively, with 9 bases between them. The CDR3 region has the DNA TGCGCCAGCAGCCAATTTACAGCTTATGGCTACACCTTC. Its protein is CASSQFTAYGYTF.

V usage is TRBV5-1 and J usage is TRBJ1-4; tentatively, D is TRBD1 (5 bases). Germline V gene sequence: CDR1 SGHRS, CDR2 YFSETQ. This CDR3 region has 16 residues. Trimming pared 0 bases from V and 0 bases from J, leaving 9 bases between. The CDR3 coding sequence is TGCGCCAGCAGCTTGGACAGGCGATCAACTAATGAAAAACTGTTTTTT. Amino acid sequence: CASSLDRRSTNEKLFF.

The chain joins TRBV5-4 to TRBJ1-1, with a weak D call TRBD1 (6 bases). Germline-derived CDR1 and CDR2 are SGHNT and YYREEE (reference sequence). V was shortened by 2 bases and J by 4 bases, with 9 bases between the two germline ends. The CDR3 is made up of 13 amino acids. CDR3 residues: CASSFSGATEAFF. CDR3 in DNA: TGTGCCAGCAGCTTCTCAGGGGCCACTGAAGCTTTCTTT.

The chain uses TRBV7-6 and TRBJ2-4; the D gene is possibly TRBD1 (5 bases). Trimming took 8 bases from V and 1 from J, leaving 12 bases between them. The CDR3 length is 14 residues. Germline V gene sequence: CDR1 SGHVS, CDR2 FNYEAQ. CDR3 protein: CASGPGQAKNIQYF. In nucleotides, the CDR3 is TGTGCCAGCGGTCCAGGGCAGGCCAAAAACATTCAGTACTTC.

The chain links TRBV7-9 to TRBJ2-1; 7 bases match TRBD2. The ends lost 5 bases at V and 5 bases at J; junction bases unmatched: 6. The CDR3 consists of 14 residues. CDR1 SEHNR and CDR2 FQNEAQ come from the germline V gene (reference sequence). The CDR3 reads CASSRGGGNNEQFF. CDR3 bases: TGTGCCAGCAGCCGCGGGGGTGGGAACAATGAGCAGTTCTTC. The variable domain in full, completed from reference TRBV7-9 and TRBJ2-1, reads DTGVSQNPRHKITKRGQNVTFRCDPISEHNRLYWYRQTLGQGPEFLTYFQNEAQLEKSRLLSDRFSAERPKGSFSTLEIQRTEQGDSAMYLCASSRGGGNNEQFFGPGTRLTVL.

The rearrangement uses TRBV7-8 and TRBJ1-4; D is perhaps TRBD1 (6 bases). This CDR3 is 13 amino acids long. Germline CDR1 is SGHVS and CDR2 is FQNEAQ. V was cut by 6 bases and J by 8 bases, with 13 bases left in between. CDR3 loop: CASRQGEGEKLFF. In DNA, the CDR3 is TGTGCCAGCAGACAGGGAGAGGGAGAAAAACTGTTTTTT.

In this sample, this clone turned up a few times. The chain employs TRBV5-1 and TRBJ1-6; a possible D gene is TRBD1 (6 bases). Germline CDR1 reads SGHRS; CDR2 reads YFSETQ. V was trimmed by 0 bases and J by 3 bases, leaving 25 bases between them. This CDR3 has 21 residues. This chain's CDR3 is CASSLGGFRTDRTVYNSPLHF. The CDR3 DNA sequence: TGCGCCAGCAGCTTGGGGGGCTTTCGGACAGACCGAACCGTCTATAATTCACCCCTCCACTTT.

The CDR3 sequence: CASSPTAGISGNTIYF. CDR3 in DNA: TGTGCCAGCAGCCCAACCGCAGGGATCTCTGGAAACACCATATATTTT. The rearrangement joins TRBV9 to TRBJ1-3; TRBD1 is a possible D gene (5 bases). The V gene's germline CDR1 is SGDLS and CDR2 YYNGEE. CDR3 length equals 16 residues. The V gene lost 4 bases and the J gene lost 0 bases, with 14 bases spanning the gap. Combining the CDR3 with reference TRBV9 and TRBJ1-3 gives the whole variable domain DSGVTQTPKHLITATGQRVTLRCSPRSGDLSVYWYQQSLDQGLQFLIQYYNGEERAKGNILERFSAQQFPDLHSELNLSSLELGDSALYFCASSPTAGISGNTIYFGEGSWLTVV.

The chain employs TRBV5-1 and TRBJ1-6; a possible D gene is TRBD1 (5 bases). The CDR3 is 18 amino acids. In germline, CDR1 is SGHRS, CDR2 YFSETQ. V gave up 4 bases and J gave up 0 bases, with 17 bases separating them. The CDR3 spells CASSPYPRGGSYNSPLHF. The CDR3 DNA is TGCGCCAGCAGCCCCTACCCCCGGGGGGGCTCCTATAATTCACCCCTCCACTTT.

The J gene is TRBJ1-2, the V gene TRBV4-1; D unresolved. Trimming removed 1 base at V and 8 bases at J, with 11 bases between. This CDR3 comprises 13 residues. Looked up from germline, CDR1 is MGHRA and CDR2 is YSYEKL. The CDR3 DNA is TGCGCCAGCAGCCAAGCACACGCCATGGGCTACACCTTC. This codes for CASSQAHAMGYTF.

V gene TRBV30 combines with J gene TRBJ1-1, with D unresolved. Trimming stripped 5 bases from V and 2 bases from J, with 6 bases between. Germline V CDR1 and CDR2: GTSNPN, SVGIG (reference sequence). The CDR3 is 11 residues long. CDR3 nucleotides: TGTGCCTGGGGGCAAAACACTGAAGCTTTCTTT. Translating it yields CAWGQNTEAFF.

The gene calls are TRBV19 and TRBJ1-2; D may be TRBD1 (6 bases). Germline V gene sequence: CDR1 LNHDA, CDR2 SQIVND (reference sequence). The CDR3 runs 13 residues. V lost 10 bases to trimming and J lost 0 bases, with 12 bases between them. This CDR3 is CAITTGANYGYTF. DNA for the CDR3: TGTGCCATTACGACAGGCGCTAACTATGGCTACACCTTC.

The chain uses TRBV5-1 and TRBJ1-4; 7 bases are a match to TRBD1. The CDR3 loop spans 15 amino acids. Germline trimming cut 0 bases from V and 3 bases from J; bases unmatched to any gene: 2. Germline-derived CDR1 and CDR2 are SGHRS and YFSETQ. The CDR3 coding sequence is TGCGCCAGCAGCTTGGGACAGGGACCTAATGAAAAACTGTTTTTT. Its translation is CASSLGQGPNEKLFF.

The V and J genes are TRBV7-2 and TRBJ1-2; TRBD1 might be the D (6 bases). CDR1 SGHTA and CDR2 FQGNSA come from the germline V gene. CDR3 length: 15 amino acids. V lost 4 bases to trimming and J lost 4 bases, with 16 bases between them. CDR3 amino acids: CASSSLAGVAYGYTF. The CDR3 bases are TGTGCCAGCAGCTCCCTCGCAGGGGTAGCCTATGGCTACACCTTC.

V usage is TRBV7-9 and J usage is TRBJ2-5; possible D gene TRBD2, 5 bases. V was clipped by 5 bases and J by 4 bases, with 20 bases between them. From germline, CDR1 is SEHNR and CDR2 FQNEAQ (reference sequence). This CDR3 has 16 amino acids. This CDR3 is CASSALESSRVETQYF. For the CDR3, the DNA is TGTGCCAGCAGCGCCCTCGAGTCCTCGAGGGTAGAGACCCAGTACTTC.

V gene TRBV7-9 combines with J gene TRBJ2-7, with 11 bases aligning to TRBD2. The CDR3 covers 16 residues. Germline V lookup: CDR1 SEHNR, CDR2 FQNEAQ (reference sequence). V was pared by 4 bases and J by 2 bases, with 7 bases of the junction left unmatched. The chain's CDR3 is CASSSATSGDPYEQYF. In DNA, the CDR3 is TGTGCCAGCAGCTCCGCGACTAGCGGGGACCCCTACGAGCAGTACTTC.

The V and J genes are TRBV12-1 and TRBJ1-1. TRBV12-1 is a documented pseudogene. The CDR3 contains 12 residues. The CDR3 DNA follows: TGTGCCAGCAGCTGTCGGTGTCCTGAAGCTTTCTTT. Translated: CASSCRCPEAFF.

CDR3 sequence (DNA): TGTGCCAGCAGCCCGGACACCATCCCTGGAAACACCATATATTTT. It encodes CASSPDTIPGNTIYF. V gene TRBV27 combines with J gene TRBJ1-3, with D possibly matching TRBD1 (5 bases). V lost 6 bases and J 2 bases, leaving 14 bases between the germline ends. Per the germline V gene, CDR1 is MNHEY and CDR2 is SMNVEV (reference sequence). This CDR3 comprises 15 residues.

The gene calls are TRBV5-4 and TRBJ2-5; tentatively, D is TRBD1 (5 bases). Trimming pared 4 bases from V and 3 bases from J, leaving 10 bases between. Germline CDR1 and CDR2: SGHNT and YYREEE (reference sequence). This CDR3 is 13 amino acids long. The CDR3 DNA reads as TGTGCCAGCAGCCCGGCAGGGAAAGAGACCCAGTACTTC. Its translation: CASSPAGKETQYF.

The genes are TRBV13 and TRBJ2-3; 7 nucleotides align to TRBD1. Per the germline V gene, CDR1 is PRHDT and CDR2 is FYEKMQ (reference sequence). V dropped 9 bases and J dropped 4; count of bases not matched to a gene: 25. The CDR3 is 19 residues long. CDR3 sequence reads: CASERQGGESKSTSDTQYF. In DNA form, the CDR3 reads TGTGCCAGTGAACGACAGGGTGGAGAATCAAAGTCAACATCAGATACGCAGTATTTT.

The chain has TRBV7-2 and TRBJ2-3, with 8 bases aligning to TRBD2. The CDR3 covers 14 residues. J lost 5 bases, V lost 3 bases, and 4 bases had no gene match. Germline V gene sequence: CDR1 SGHTA, CDR2 FQGNSA. The CDR3 reads CASSLRGARDTQYF. The CDR3, as DNA: TGTGCCAGCAGCTTGCGGGGGGCGCGAGATACGCAGTATTTT.

The chain combines TRBV13 with TRBJ2-7; 10 bases line up with TRBD1. Trimming cost V 1 base and J 2 bases; bases outside gene matches: 5. CDR3 length: 16 amino acids. Germline assignment: CDR1 PRHDT and CDR2 FYEKMQ (reference sequence). CDR3 loop: CASSLAGTGAAYEQYF. The DNA for the CDR3 is TGTGCCAGCAGCTTAGCCGGGACAGGGGCAGCCTACGAGCAGTACTTC.

This chain links TRBV5-4 with TRBJ1-2; D unresolved. This CDR3 contains 16 residues. Germline CDR1 is SGHNT and CDR2 is YYREEE (reference sequence). Trimming stripped 2 bases from V and 3 bases from J, with 17 bases between. The CDR3, as DNA: TGTGCCAGCAGCTTTGGGAGTATAGGGAGAGACTATGGCTACACCTTC. Protein sequence: CASSFGSIGRDYGYTF.

The gene calls are TRBV6-5 and TRBJ1-6; the match to TRBD1 covers 7 bases. The trim removed 0 bases at V and 8 bases at J, leaving 4 bases unmatched. This CDR3 is built from 15 residues. Germline CDR1 is MNHEY and CDR2 is SVGAGI. The CDR3 DNA follows: TGTGCCAGCAGTTACTCCCGACAGGGTTATTCACCCCTCCACTTT. This translates into CASSYSRQGYSPLHF.

This clone was seen only a few times. This chain joins TRBV12-5 and TRBJ2-2, with TRBD1 matching over 7 bases. The CDR3 spans 16 residues. The germline CDR1 and CDR2 sequences are LGHNT and FRNRAP. With 3 bases clipped from V and 7 bases from J, the junction kept 11 bases outside the gene matches. CDR3: CASGLGGAEYDGELFF. The DNA for the CDR3 is TGTGCTAGTGGTTTAGGGGGCGCTGAGTACGACGGGGAGCTGTTTTTT. The full variable domain, its missing parts supplied by reference TRBV12-5 and TRBJ2-2, is DARVTQTPRHKVTEMGQEVTMRCQPILGHNTVFWYRQTMMQGLELLAYFRNRAPLDDSGMPKDRFSAEMPDATLATLKIQPSEPRDSAVYFCASGLGGAEYDGELFFGEGSRLTVL.

The rearrangement uses TRBV6-5 and TRBJ1-2, with a possible D match to TRBD1 (5 bases). CDR3 size: 13 residues. The germline V and J ends were trimmed by 2 bases and 9 bases, with 13 bases remaining between them. CDR1 is MNHEY, CDR2 SVGAGI, per germline. CDR3: CASSYPDTNRYTF. In nucleotides, the CDR3 is TGTGCCAGCAGTTACCCGGACACTAATCGCTACACCTTC.